The next 29 T cell receptor beta chains were all read from a single sample in a study of T cell changes during pregnancy in multiple sclerosis. Profiling relied on immunoSEQ multiplex PCR, and the TCRdb table lists in-frame clones only, not all of them. This sample has over 65,000 clones, with around 93% found just once. Here the sequenced sample was peripheral blood, taken in the first trimester of pregnancy. These receptors were obtained from a female donor in good health, enrolled as a control in a pregnancy study.

This chain links TRBV7-2 with TRBJ1-1, with D possibly matching TRBD1 (6 bases). The CDR3 loop spans 14 amino acids. The V end was cut by 3 bases, the J end by 1 base, with 9 bases between. Germline loops: CDR1 SGHTA, CDR2 FQGNSA. The CDR3 region is CASSLGQGNTEAFF. CDR3 bases: TGTGCCAGCAGCTTGGGACAAGGGAACACTGAAGCTTTCTTT. Full variable domain (remainder filled in from reference TRBV7-2 and TRBJ1-1): GAGVSQSPSNKVTEKGKDVELRCDPISGHTALYWYRQSLGQGLEFLIYFQGNSAPDKSGLPSDRFSAERTGGSVSTLTIQRTQQEDSAVYLCASSLGQGNTEAFFGQGTRLTVV.

The rearrangement links TRBV5-1 to TRBJ2-5, with D perhaps matching TRBD2 (7 bases). The CDR3 has 15 residues. Germline CDR1 SGHRS, CDR2 YFSETQ. V lost 3 bases and J 3 bases, leaving 15 bases between the germline ends. Here the CDR3 reads CASSWRVGGEETQYF. DNA of the CDR3: TGCGCCAGCAGCTGGAGGGTAGGGGGGGAAGAGACCCAGTACTTC. The full variable domain, rest sourced from reference TRBV5-1 and TRBJ2-5, is KAGVTQTPRYLIKTRGQQVTLSCSPISGHRSVSWYQQTPGQGLQFLFEYFSETQRNKGNFPGRFSGRQFSNSRSEMNVSTLELGDSALYLCASSWRVGGEETQYFGPGTRLLVL.

The chain uses TRBV6-1 and TRBJ1-6, with 7 bases that match TRBD1. V gave up 6 bases and J gave up 5 bases; unmatched junction bases: 7. CDR3 length: 15 residues. Germline values: CDR1 MNHNS, CDR2 SASEGT. CDR3 bases: TGTGCCAGCAGAAAACCGGGACAGAATAATTCACCCCTCCACTTT. Translating it yields CASRKPGQNNSPLHF.

This clone was detected only once. Here the CDR3 DNA reads TGTGCCAGCAGTGACTCTGGGGAAGCGGATGAGCAGTTCTTC. It encodes CASSDSGEADEQFF. The chain joins TRBV6-4 to TRBJ2-1, with a possible D match to TRBD2 (5 bases). Germline V CDR1 and CDR2: MRHNA, SNTAGT. Trimming took off 0 bases at V and 8 bases at J, with 11 bases between the two ends. The CDR3 totals 14 residues.

V usage is TRBV6-1 and J usage is TRBJ1-2, with D possibly matching TRBD1 (5 bases). Trimming removed 3 bases at V and 4 bases at J, with 12 bases between. Germline loops: CDR1 MNHNS, CDR2 SASEGT. This CDR3 has 14 residues. CDR3 region: CASSERGGGYGYTF. CDR3 in DNA: TGTGCCAGCAGTGAGCGGGGGGGAGGCTATGGCTACACCTTC.

The chain couples TRBV9 to TRBJ2-4; D call uncertain. CDR3 size: 12 residues. CDR1 and CDR2 from the germline V gene are SGDLS and YYNGEE. Trimming took off 4 bases at V and 3 bases at J, with 5 bases between the two ends. The CDR3 DNA sequence: TGTGCCAGCAGCCCAGACAAAAACATTCAGTACTTC. Protein: CASSPDKNIQYF.

The CDR3 DNA is TGTGCCAGCAGCTTGGGACCGCCGGGGACAGGTATTCTGGTTGACTATGGCTACACCTTC. It specifies CASSLGPPGTGILVDYGYTF. This chain connects TRBV5-8 to TRBJ1-2; TRBD1 aligns across 8 bases. The CDR3 is made up of 20 amino acids. Germline trimming cut 0 bases from V and 3 bases from J; bases unmatched to any gene: 19. Germline loops: CDR1 SGHTS, CDR2 YDEGEE.

This clone appeared a few times. The gene calls are TRBV6-5 and TRBJ1-5; no firm D call. The ends were cut back, 4 bases at V and 3 bases at J, with 7 bases in the middle. CDR3 size: 13 residues. From germline, CDR1 is MNHEY and CDR2 SVGAGI. The CDR3 DNA is TGTGCCAGCAGTTCCATCAACAATCAGCCCCAGCATTTT. Translated, it gives CASSSINNQPQHF.

The rearrangement uses TRBV27 and TRBJ1-5; D gene ambiguous. V was trimmed by 2 bases and J by 11 bases, leaving 10 bases between them. CDR1 and CDR2 (germline): MNHEY, SMNVEV (reference sequence). The CDR3 is made up of 12 amino acids. CDR3 amino acids: CASSLAPPAQHF. The CDR3, as DNA: TGTGCCAGCAGTTTAGCCCCCCCGGCCCAGCATTTT.

The chain couples TRBV28 to TRBJ2-3; TRBD1 matches at 9 bases. CDR1 MDHEN and CDR2 SYDVKM come from the germline V gene. The CDR3 loop spans 15 amino acids. V was pared by 6 bases and J by 3 bases, with 7 bases of the junction left unmatched. The DNA of the CDR3 is TGTGCCAGCAGCTCGTCAGACAGGGGGACAGATACGCAGTATTTT. This sequence encodes CASSSSDRGTDTQYF.

The rearrangement uses TRBV10-3 and TRBJ2-3; tentatively, D is TRBD2 (5 bases). V lost 4 bases, J lost 2 bases, and 13 bases lay in between. Looked up from germline, CDR1 is ENHRY and CDR2 is SYGVKD. The CDR3 contains 15 residues. The DNA of the CDR3 is TGTGCCATCAGTGGGGGAACTAGTGACACAGATACGCAGTATTTT. This encodes CAISGGTSDTDTQYF.

The CDR3 bases are TGTGCCGGCCCGTACGAGCAGTACTTC. Protein: CAGPYEQYF. The chain combines TRBV27 with TRBJ2-7; D unresolved. Germline V gene sequence: CDR1 MNHEY, CDR2 SMNVEV (reference sequence). Between the trimmed V and J ends, which lost 11 bases and 4 bases, there was a span of 6 bases. The CDR3 spans 9 residues.

V and J are TRBV7-6 and TRBJ1-3; 9 positions match TRBD1. V lost 3 bases and J lost 0; bases outside the gene matches: 3. The CDR3 spans 16 residues. The V gene's germline CDR1 is SGHVS and CDR2 FNYEAQ. CDR3 region: CASSFGTGNSGNTIYF. DNA of the CDR3: TGTGCCAGCAGCTTTGGGACAGGGAACTCTGGAAACACCATATATTTT.

The chain carries TRBV4-2 and TRBJ1-1, with a possible D match to TRBD1 (5 bases). V gave up 1 base and J gave up 3 bases, with 9 bases separating them. The CDR3 has 14 amino acids. Germline CDR1 reads LGHNA; CDR2 reads YNFKEQ. CDR3 in DNA: TGTGCCAGCAGCCAAGGTACGGGGGACACTGAAGCTTTCTTT. Translated, it gives CASSQGTGDTEAFF.

This chain uses TRBV19 with TRBJ1-5, with 7 bases lining up with TRBD1. The CDR3 is made up of 15 amino acids. The junction had 6 bases not matched to a gene; V was cut back by 0 bases and J by 7 bases. Germline loops: CDR1 LNHDA, CDR2 SQIVND (reference sequence). The CDR3 nucleotides read TGTGCCAGTAGTATAGAGGCAGGGGGACGCCAGCCCCAGCATTTT. Amino acid sequence: CASSIEAGGRQPQHF. The full variable domain, rest sourced from reference TRBV19 and TRBJ1-5, is DGGITQSPKYLFRKEGQNVTLSCEQNLNHDAMYWYRQDPGQGLRLIYYSQIVNDFQKGDIAEGYSVSREKKESFPLTVTSAQKNPTAFYLCASSIEAGGRQPQHFGDGTRLSIL.

The chain couples TRBV9 to TRBJ2-7; D possibly corresponds to TRBD1 (5 bases). The ends were cut back, 0 bases at V and 2 bases at J, with 9 bases in the middle. CDR1 is SGDLS and CDR2 is YYNGEE in the germline V gene. This CDR3 is built from 14 residues. CDR3 amino acids: CASSVGQGTYEQYF. The CDR3 DNA is TGTGCCAGCAGCGTAGGTCAGGGAACCTACGAGCAGTACTTC.

The gene calls are TRBV5-1 and TRBJ1-2; maybe TRBD1 (6 bases). This CDR3 has 15 residues. The V and J ends lost 6 bases and 2 bases respectively, with 17 bases between them. CDR1 and CDR2 from the germline V gene are SGHRS and YFSETQ. CDR3 in DNA: TGCGCCAGCACCGAAACAGGGTCACTAAACTATGGCTACACCTTC. Translated, it gives CASTETGSLNYGYTF.

V usage is TRBV7-9 and J usage is TRBJ2-2, with 12 bases aligning to TRBD2. Per germline, CDR1 SEHNR and CDR2 FQNEAQ (reference sequence). V lost 4 bases, J lost 7 bases, and 7 bases stayed unmatched. CDR3 length equals 16 residues. As DNA, the CDR3 is TGTGCCAGCAGCTACCCGACTAGCGGGGGAGTCGGGGAGCTGTTTTTT. This gives the protein CASSYPTSGGVGELFF.

J is TRBJ1-5 and V is TRBV4-3; 7 bases are shared with TRBD1. This CDR3 comprises 15 residues. Germline values: CDR1 LGHNA, CDR2 YSLEER. With 2 bases clipped from V and 5 bases from J, the junction kept 6 bases outside the gene matches. DNA of the CDR3: TGCGCCAGCAGCCAAACCGGGACAGCCGATCAGCCCCAGCATTTT. It translates to CASSQTGTADQPQHF.

The chain recombines TRBV4-1 with TRBJ2-7; the match to TRBD2 covers 7 bases. Per germline, CDR1 MGHRA and CDR2 YSYEKL. V gave up 4 bases and J gave up 4 bases; unmatched junction bases: 7. CDR3 length: 14 residues. CDR3 DNA sequence: TGCGCCAGCAGCCGCACCGGGGGGATATACGAGCAGTACTTC. Encoded protein: CASSRTGGIYEQYF.

The J gene is TRBJ1-1, the V gene TRBV2; tentatively, D is TRBD1 (6 bases). The CDR3 length is 13 residues. Germline lookup yields CDR1 SNHLY and CDR2 FYNNEI. The V end was cut by 10 bases, the J end by 2 bases, with 14 bases between. The CDR3: CATLPRGNTEAFF. As DNA, the CDR3 is TGTGCCACCCTCCCCAGGGGAAACACTGAAGCTTTCTTT.

This chain uses TRBV5-1 with TRBJ2-3; D ambiguous. CDR1 is SGHRS and CDR2 is YFSETQ in the germline V gene. The CDR3 runs 14 residues. The V and J ends lost 4 bases and 2 bases respectively, with 11 bases between them. In DNA form, the CDR3 reads TGCGCCAGCAGCATCCGGGTTCCCACAGATACGCAGTATTTT. Its translation: CASSIRVPTDTQYF.

The rearrangement uses TRBV6-1 and TRBJ1-4; no clear D. Deletions cut 3 bases from V and 10 bases from J, with 12 bases between. Germline-derived CDR1 and CDR2 are MNHNS and SASEGT. This CDR3 contains 13 residues. This CDR3 reads CASSERGEGKLFF. In DNA, the CDR3 is TGTGCCAGCAGTGAGCGGGGTGAGGGAAAACTGTTTTTT.

The chain uses TRBV5-4 and TRBJ1-2; no clear D. V lost 4 bases and J 7 bases, leaving 11 bases between the germline ends. The CDR3 runs to 12 residues. Germline-derived CDR1 and CDR2 are SGHNT and YYREEE (reference sequence). The CDR3 here is CASSPGLRGYTF. The DNA for the CDR3 is TGTGCCAGCAGCCCGGGTCTCCGTGGCTACACCTTC.

The rearrangement uses TRBV18 and TRBJ2-5; D call uncertain. Germline-derived CDR1 and CDR2 are KGHSH and LQKENI. V lost 3 bases and J 2 bases, leaving 7 bases between the germline ends. The CDR3 has 13 residues. The CDR3 spells CASSPILQETQYF. The CDR3 nucleotides read TGTGCCAGCTCACCCATACTACAAGAGACCCAGTACTTC.

The genes are TRBV13 and TRBJ1-6; tentative D call: TRBD1 (5 bases). Germline-derived CDR1 and CDR2 are PRHDT and FYEKMQ (reference sequence). This CDR3 comprises 16 residues. Trimming stripped 1 base from V and 7 bases from J, with 14 bases between. Written as DNA, the CDR3 is TGTGCCAGCAGCTTAGTCGAGGACACCCTAAATTCACCCCTCCACTTT. As protein: CASSLVEDTLNSPLHF.

A single count supports this clone. The V call is TRBV9, the J call TRBJ2-3; D is possibly TRBD2 (5 bases). V dropped 5 bases and J dropped 0 bases, with 10 bases sitting between them. Germline V gene sequence: CDR1 SGDLS, CDR2 YYNGEE. The CDR3 has 14 amino acids. The CDR3 nucleotides read TGTGCCAGCAGGGCAAGCGGAAGCACAGATACGCAGTATTTT. Protein sequence: CASRASGSTDTQYF.

This clone was picked up one time. This chain connects TRBV9 to TRBJ1-2, with D perhaps TRBD1 (5 bases). Trimming pared 0 bases from V and 4 bases from J, leaving 16 bases between. CDR1 SGDLS and CDR2 YYNGEE come from the germline V gene. This CDR3 is built from 16 residues. CDR3 sequence (DNA): TGTGCCAGCAGCGTAGGAACCGGTGAGACAGTCTATGGCTACACCTTC. This gives the protein CASSVGTGETVYGYTF.

This clone was recorded only once. This chain joins TRBV6-5 and TRBJ1-2; D perhaps matches TRBD1 (5 bases). V dropped 6 bases and J dropped 4 bases, with 9 bases sitting between them. Germline V gives CDR1 MNHEY, CDR2 SVGAGI. The CDR3 is 12 residues long. CDR3 coding DNA: TGTGCCAGCAGCCCCGACAGCTATGGCTACACCTTC. This codes for CASSPDSYGYTF.